This is a list of T cell receptor beta chains from one sample in a study of cytomegalovirus exposure and HLA in healthy donors. Clones were read by immunoSEQ multiplex PCR, and TCRdb kept only the in-frame ones, dropping some. The repertoire holds 110,000 or so clones, with 74% as singletons. The sample comprised PBMCs. The source is a woman between 35 and 50 years old in good health and CMV-seropositive. Both conserved end residues are part of each CDR3. The D gene is left open where the match is weak. For some rows the clone size is stated as once, few or many, or as a class when expanded; others skip it.

clone_size	d_call	v_call	j_call	cdr3_aa	cdr3_nt
once	NA	TRBV14	TRBJ1-1	CASSQEGGLGTNTEAFF	TGTGCCAGCAGCCAAGAAGGAGGGTTGGGGACGAACACTGAAGCTTTCTTT
NA	NA	TRBV19	TRBJ1-5	CASTPTRGQPQHF	TGTGCCAGTACCCCAACGAGGGGGCAGCCCCAGCATTTT
NA	NA	TRBV14	TRBJ2-5	CASSHLRAGIQETQYF	TGTGCCAGCAGCCATCTAAGGGCGGGAATCCAAGAGACCCAGTACTTC
NA	TRBD2	TRBV19	TRBJ2-5	CASSIGTSGRETQYF	TGTGCCAGTAGTATCGGGACTAGCGGGAGAGAGACCCAGTACTTC
NA	NA	TRBV6-5	TRBJ1-1	CASSYAGGVEAFF	TGTGCCAGCAGTTACGCCGGAGGGGTTGAAGCTTTCTTT
NA	NA	TRBV7-9	TRBJ1-4	CASSLEGGNEKLFF	TGTGCCAGCAGCTTGGAGGGAGGTAATGAAAAACTGTTTTTT
few	TRBD1	TRBV19	TRBJ2-2	CASSYRDRDTGELFF	TGTGCCAGTAGTTACCGGGACAGGGACACCGGGGAGCTGTTTTTT
NA	TRBD2	TRBV19	TRBJ2-5	CASSKTSGGQETQYF	TGTGCCAGTAGTAAGACTAGCGGGGGCCAAGAGACCCAGTACTTC
NA	TRBD2	TRBV27	TRBJ2-7	CASSRTGTSGRAIYEQYF	TGTGCCAGCAGTCGAACCGGGACTAGCGGGAGGGCCATATACGAGCAGTACTTC
NA	NA	TRBV5-1	TRBJ2-7	CASSLLASSYEQYF	TGCGCCAGCAGCTTGCTAGCCAGCTCCTACGAGCAGTACTTC
NA	NA	TRBV5-6	TRBJ2-2	CASSLYFGDTNTGELFF	TGTGCCAGCAGCTTGTATTTCGGGGACACGAACACCGGGGAGCTGTTTTTT
NA	NA	TRBV4-2	TRBJ1-3	CASSQGGLGNTIYF	TGTGCCAGCAGCCAGGGGGGTCTGGGAAACACCATATATTTT
few	NA	TRBV2	TRBJ2-5	CASSVEAVQETQYF	TGTGCCAGCAGTGTAGAGGCAGTCCAAGAGACCCAGTACTTC
NA	NA	TRBV4-2	TRBJ1-4	CASSQDRVGSEKLFF	TGTGCCAGCAGCCAAGATCGGGTGGGTAGTGAAAAACTGTTTTTT
NA	TRBD2	TRBV19	TRBJ2-3	CASKVGGPGTDTQYF	TGTGCCAGTAAAGTGGGAGGGCCGGGCACAGATACGCAGTATTTT
NA	NA	TRBV9	TRBJ1-1	CASSVSGANTEAFF	TGTGCCAGCAGCGTTTCAGGGGCGAACACTGAAGCTTTCTTT
NA	TRBD2	TRBV29-1	TRBJ2-2	CSVRLAGANTGELFF	TGCAGCGTCAGACTAGCGGGGGCCAACACCGGGGAGCTGTTTTTT
few	NA	TRBV28	TRBJ2-7	CASSLPNRDGYEQYF	TGTGCCAGCAGTTTACCCAACAGGGACGGCTACGAGCAGTACTTC
NA	TRBD2	TRBV6-5	TRBJ2-7	CASSYSGRDEQYF	TGTGCCAGCAGTTACTCGGGGAGGGACGAGCAGTACTTC
NA	TRBD1	TRBV19	TRBJ2-2	CASRGGTTNTGELFF	TGTGCCAGTCGAGGGGGCACTACGAACACCGGGGAGCTGTTTTTT
NA	TRBD1	TRBV28	TRBJ2-2	CAPWTGGTGELFF	TGTGCCCCCTGGACAGGGGGCACCGGGGAGCTGTTTTTT
NA	TRBD1	TRBV6-6	TRBJ2-5	CASSPPPRTGRETQYF	TGTGCCAGCAGTCCCCCCCCTCGGACAGGTCGAGAGACCCAGTACTTC
once	NA	TRBV10-2	TRBJ2-3	CASRPMTDTQYF	TGCGCCAGCAGACCTATGACAGATACGCAGTATTTT
few	TRBD2	TRBV2	TRBJ2-5	CASSEGGEASGGIETQYF	TGTGCCAGCAGTGAAGGGGGGGAGGCTAGCGGGGGTATAGAGACCCAGTACTTC
NA	NA	TRBV7-8	TRBJ2-7	CASSLHGPSYEQYF	TGTGCCAGCAGCTTGCACGGTCCTTCCTACGAGCAGTACTTC
NA	NA	TRBV2	TRBJ2-1	CASSGQIYNEQFF	TGTGCCAGCAGTGGACAGATCTACAATGAGCAGTTCTTC